Detailed here is one T cell receptor (beta chain). Its antigen remains unknown. Before treatment, baseline tumor tissue was collected for sequencing. The sample belongs to a study of circulating tumor DNA in untreated peripheral T-cell lymphoma. Study observations and caveats: Tumor-specific clonotypes were found in 76% of patients.

Assay used: immunoSEQ multiplex PCR; TCRdb lists only in-frame clones, some missing. In the table there are some 10,000 clones, around four fifths of which are singletons. Trimming at V came to 2 bases and at J to 6 bases, leaving 9 bases not matched to a gene. Per the germline V gene, CDR1 is SGHNT and CDR2 is YENEEA. This CDR3 has 15 amino acids. Material: tumor tissue. The chain employs TRBV11-3 and TRBJ2-7; the match to TRBD1 covers 8 bases. The receptor comes from a human donor with peripheral T-cell lymphoma. The CDR3 loop is CASSLTQGQAGEQYF. CDR3 bases: TGTGCCAGCAGCTTAACTCAGGGACAGGCTGGCGAGCAGTACTTC.